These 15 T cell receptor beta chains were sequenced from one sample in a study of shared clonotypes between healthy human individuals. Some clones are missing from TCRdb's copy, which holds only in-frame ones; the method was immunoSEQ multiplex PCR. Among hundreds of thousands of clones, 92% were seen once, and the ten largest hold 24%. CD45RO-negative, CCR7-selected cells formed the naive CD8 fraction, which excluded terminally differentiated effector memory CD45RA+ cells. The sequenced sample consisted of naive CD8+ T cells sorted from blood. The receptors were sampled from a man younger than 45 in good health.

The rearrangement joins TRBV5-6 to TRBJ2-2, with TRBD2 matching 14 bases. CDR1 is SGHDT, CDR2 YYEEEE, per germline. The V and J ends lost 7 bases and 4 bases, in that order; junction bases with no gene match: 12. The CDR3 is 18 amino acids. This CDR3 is CASFMWGLAGVSTGELFF. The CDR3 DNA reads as TGTGCCAGCTTCATGTGGGGACTAGCGGGAGTAAGCACCGGGGAGCTGTTTTTT.

CDR3 protein: CASSPLPAGRDQPQHF. DNA for the CDR3: TGTGCCAGCAGCCCGCTCCCGGCAGGGAGAGATCAGCCCCAGCATTTT. V usage is TRBV28 and J usage is TRBJ1-5, with D tentatively TRBD1 (5 bases). This CDR3 has 16 residues. Germline V CDR1 and CDR2: MDHEN, SYDVKM. V was clipped by 6 bases and J by 5 bases, with 20 bases between them.

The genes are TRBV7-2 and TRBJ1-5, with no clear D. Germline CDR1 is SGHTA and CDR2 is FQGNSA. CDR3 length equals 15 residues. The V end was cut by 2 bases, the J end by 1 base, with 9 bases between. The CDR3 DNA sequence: TGTGCCAGCAGCTTATACGGGCAGAGCAATCAGCCCCAGCATTTT. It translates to CASSLYGQSNQPQHF.

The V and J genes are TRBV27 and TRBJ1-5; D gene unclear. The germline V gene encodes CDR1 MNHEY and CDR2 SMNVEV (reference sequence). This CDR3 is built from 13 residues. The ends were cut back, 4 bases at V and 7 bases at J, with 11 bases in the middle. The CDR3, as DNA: TGTGCCAGCAGTTCAAGGATCGCACAGCCCCAGCATTTT. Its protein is CASSSRIAQPQHF.

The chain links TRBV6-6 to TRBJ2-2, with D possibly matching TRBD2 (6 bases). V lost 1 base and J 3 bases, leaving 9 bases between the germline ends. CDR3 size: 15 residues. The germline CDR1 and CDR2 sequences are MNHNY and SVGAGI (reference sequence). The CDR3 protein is CASSYFWGDTGELFF. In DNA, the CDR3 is TGTGCCAGCAGTTACTTCTGGGGGGACACCGGGGAGCTGTTTTTT.

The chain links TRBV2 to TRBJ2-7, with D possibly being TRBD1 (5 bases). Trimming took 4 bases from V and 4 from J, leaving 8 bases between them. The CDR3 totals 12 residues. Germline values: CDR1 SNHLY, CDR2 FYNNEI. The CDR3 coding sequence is TGTGCCAGCAGTGTAAGGGGTTACGAGCAGTACTTC. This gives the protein CASSVRGYEQYF.

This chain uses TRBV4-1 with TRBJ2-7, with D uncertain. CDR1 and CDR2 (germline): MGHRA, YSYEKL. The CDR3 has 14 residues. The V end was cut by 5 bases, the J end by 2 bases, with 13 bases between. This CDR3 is CASSLLGGAYEQYF. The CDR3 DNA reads TGCGCCAGCAGCTTACTGGGTGGAGCCTACGAGCAGTACTTC.

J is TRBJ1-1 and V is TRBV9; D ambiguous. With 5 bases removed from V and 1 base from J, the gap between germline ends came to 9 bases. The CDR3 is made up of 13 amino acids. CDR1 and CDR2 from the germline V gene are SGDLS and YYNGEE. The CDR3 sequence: CASSEGPNTEAFF. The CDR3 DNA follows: TGTGCCAGCAGTGAGGGCCCGAACACTGAAGCTTTCTTT.

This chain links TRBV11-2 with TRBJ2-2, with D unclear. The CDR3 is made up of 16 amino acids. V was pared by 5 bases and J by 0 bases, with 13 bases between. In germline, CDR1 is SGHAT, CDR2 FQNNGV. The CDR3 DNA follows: TGTGCCAGCAGCACCCCGCCGCCGTCGAACACCGGGGAGCTGTTTTTT. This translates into CASSTPPPSNTGELFF.

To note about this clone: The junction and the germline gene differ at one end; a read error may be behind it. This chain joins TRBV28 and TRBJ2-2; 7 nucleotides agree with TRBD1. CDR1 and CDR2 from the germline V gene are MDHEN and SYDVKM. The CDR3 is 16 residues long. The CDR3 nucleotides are TGTGCCAGCAGATTATACAGGGGCTTGAGCACCGGGGAGCTGTTTTTT. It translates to CASRLYRGLSTGELFF.

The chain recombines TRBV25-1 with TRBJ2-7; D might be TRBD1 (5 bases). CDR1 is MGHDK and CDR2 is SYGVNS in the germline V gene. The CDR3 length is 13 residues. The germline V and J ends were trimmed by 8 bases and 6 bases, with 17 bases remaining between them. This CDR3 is CASQGTGITEQYF. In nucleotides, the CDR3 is TGTGCCAGCCAGGGAACAGGTATAACCGAGCAGTACTTC.

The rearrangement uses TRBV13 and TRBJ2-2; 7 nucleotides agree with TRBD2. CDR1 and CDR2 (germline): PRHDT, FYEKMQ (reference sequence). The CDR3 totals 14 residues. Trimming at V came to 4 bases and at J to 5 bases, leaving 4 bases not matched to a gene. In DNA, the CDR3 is TGTGCCAGCAGCTCATCCGGGGGGACCGGGGAGCTGTTTTTT. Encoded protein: CASSSSGGTGELFF.

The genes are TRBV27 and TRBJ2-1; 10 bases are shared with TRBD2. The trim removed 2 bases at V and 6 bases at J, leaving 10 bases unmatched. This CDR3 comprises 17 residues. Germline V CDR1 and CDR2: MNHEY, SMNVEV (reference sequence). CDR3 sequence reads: CASSLPHSQREGNEQFF. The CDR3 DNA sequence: TGTGCCAGCAGTTTACCCCACTCCCAGCGGGAGGGCAATGAGCAGTTCTTC.

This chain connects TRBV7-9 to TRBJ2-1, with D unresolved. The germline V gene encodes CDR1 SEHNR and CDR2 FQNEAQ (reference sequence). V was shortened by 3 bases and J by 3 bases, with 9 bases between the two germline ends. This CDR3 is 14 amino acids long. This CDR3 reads CASSLYIGYNEQFF. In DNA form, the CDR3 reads TGTGCCAGCAGCTTGTACATCGGCTACAATGAGCAGTTCTTC.

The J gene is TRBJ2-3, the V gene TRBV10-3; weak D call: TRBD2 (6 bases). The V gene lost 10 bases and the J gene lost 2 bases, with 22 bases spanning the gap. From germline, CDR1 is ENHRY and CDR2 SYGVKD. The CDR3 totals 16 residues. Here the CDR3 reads CATWGRGGTITDTQYF. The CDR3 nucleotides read TGTGCCACATGGGGGAGAGGCGGGACCATCACAGATACGCAGTATTTT.